This TCR beta chain comes out of a study of blood T cell repertoires in COVID-19. Study-level background: Sites in the United States, Italy and Spain provided acute and convalescent COVID-19 samples. Sources were T cells, B-cell-depleted T cells, or PBMCs; the material itself was cDNA or gDNA.

Authors' methods: Researchers report that nucleated cell counts were estimated from reference gene primer amplification. Clones were sequenced by immunoSEQ multiplex PCR, and TCRdb holds only the in-frame ones, with some missing. That table supplies the V and J calls and clone size; D and trimming were determined from the DNA. This sample carries some 140,000 clones, roughly 85% of them seen once, and the ten largest clones take roughly 3.4%. V dropped 2 bases and J dropped 0 bases, with 7 bases sitting between them. The CDR3 loop spans 14 amino acids. The germline CDR1 and CDR2 sequences are MNHEY and SMNVEV (reference sequence).

The specimen was peripheral blood. This TCR was sampled from a man aged 55 to 70 with acute or convalescent COVID-19. The V and J genes are TRBV27 and TRBJ1-1, with D hard to call. CDR3 region: CASSLRRLNTEAFF. CDR3 nucleotide sequence: TGTGCCAGCAGTTTACGCCGGTTGAACACTGAAGCTTTCTTT.